This T cell receptor (beta chain) was captured by sequencing in a study of T cells in Graves' hyperthyroidism and ophthalmopathy. Overall study findings and caveats: Ophthalmopathy was told apart from stable hyperthyroidism by a 13 V-J model. The model identified upcoming ophthalmopathy a median about 7.1 months ahead of onset.

From RNA transcripts, TCR beta CDR3 regions were amplified. The HTBI primer set served for first-round RT-PCR of the TCR CDR3. TCRdb re-analysed the multiplex PCR reads in MiXCR, keeping a single row per CDR3 protein. The sample yields almost 350,000 distinct CDR3 sequences, 15% to 20% seen once. This clonotype was recorded at least ten times. The antigen is not known. It was uncontrolled infection, other autoimmune disease, pregnancy or lactation that excluded patients. This sample holds PBMCs from around 9.9 ml fresh peripheral blood. V was clipped by 7 bases and J by 1 base, with 17 bases between them. The CDR3 runs 15 residues. Germline CDR1 is MNHEY and CDR2 is SVGAGI.

This TCR derives from a woman aged 40 to 50 with Graves' ophthalmopathy. The rearrangement uses TRBV6-5 and TRBJ2-7; D might be TRBD1 or TRBD2, each matching 6 bases. The sequencing sample was made of blood. As DNA, the CDR3 is TGTGCCAGCAAAAAACAGGGACTCGGTTCCTACGAGCAGTACTTC. Residues: CASKKQGLGSYEQYF.